These 2 T cell receptor beta chains share one sample of origin, sequenced in a study of CD8+CD57+ T cells in acquired aplastic anemia. Genomic DNA, serving as template, underwent TCR beta VDJ and CDR3 profiling. Each CDR3 protein is one row after TCRdb ran MiXCR on the reads. The sample yields some 410,000 distinct CDR3 sequences, around 68% seen once. The sequenced sample was sorted CD4+, CD8+, or CD8+CD57+ T cells (not recorded which) from PBMCs. The receptor source for this set is a human donor in good health, serving as a control.

This clonotype was found many times. V usage is TRBV19 and J usage is TRBJ1-5; 7 bases map to TRBD1. J gave up 2 bases and V 1 base, and 2 bases lay outside the gene matches. CDR3 length: 15 amino acids. The germline V gene has CDR1 LNHDA and CDR2 SQIVND (reference sequence). Written as DNA, the CDR3 is TGTGCCAGTAGTATAGGTGGACAGGGCAATCAGCCCCAGCATTTT. Its protein is CASSIGGQGNQPQHF.

This clonotype has just a few counts. For the CDR3, the DNA is TGCAGCGTTGGTCCCGGCAGGAACACTGAAGCTTTCTTT. Its translation: CSVGPGRNTEAFF. The chain couples TRBV29-1 to TRBJ1-1; D gene unclear. Germline CDR1 is SQVTM and CDR2 is ANQGSEA. The CDR3 is made up of 13 amino acids. V was trimmed by 4 bases and J by 1 base, leaving 10 bases between them.